This T cell receptor (beta chain) was sequenced for a study of blood T cell repertoires in COVID-19. Germline assignment: CDR1 SGHTA and CDR2 FQGNSA. V dropped 5 bases and J dropped 7; count of bases not matched to a gene: 13. The CDR3 consists of 15 residues. Profiling relied on immunoSEQ multiplex PCR, and the TCRdb table lists in-frame clones only, not all of them. The sample has roughly 280,000 clones; 75% to 90% are singletons. The J gene is TRBJ1-2, the V gene TRBV7-2, with 7 bases that match TRBD1. Sequenced: peripheral blood. The receptor was derived from an older woman with acute or convalescent COVID-19. CDR3 residues: CASSGFTGEVGGYTF. CDR3 in DNA: TGTGCCAGCAGCGGCTTTACAGGGGAGGTCGGTGGCTACACCTTC.